The 27 T cell receptor beta chains presented below share a single source sample, sequenced in a study of CD4+ T cells in melanoma. The method was immunoSEQ multiplex PCR; TCRdb's version includes in-frame clones alone and lacks a portion of them. The sample has around 15,000 clones, roughly 76% seen once. The sequencing sample was made of cells from a culture (not recorded whether cultured in vitro). The source is a human donor with melanoma.

This chain uses TRBV5-6 with TRBJ2-3, with no clear D. This CDR3 comprises 12 residues. With 4 bases removed from V and 2 bases from J, the gap between germline ends came to 5 bases. The germline V gene encodes CDR1 SGHDT and CDR2 YYEEEE. CDR3 in DNA: TGTGCCAGCAGCGGGGACACAGATACGCAGTATTTT. It codes for CASSGDTDTQYF.

The chain recombines TRBV7-8 with TRBJ2-2; D may match TRBD1 or TRBD2 (5 bases each). Germline V gene data show CDR1 as SGHVS and CDR2 as FQNEAQ. This CDR3 region has 14 residues. Trimming left V 3 bases short and J 9 bases short, with 14 bases between. In DNA form, the CDR3 reads TGTGCCAGCAGCTTGAACCCCGGGACCCGGGAGCTGTTTTTT. Protein sequence: CASSLNPGTRELFF.

The chain uses TRBV11-2 and TRBJ2-7, with D possibly TRBD2 on 6 matching bases. With 5 bases removed from V and 0 bases from J, the gap between germline ends came to 23 bases. The V gene's germline CDR1 is SGHAT and CDR2 FQNNGV. CDR3 length: 18 amino acids. The CDR3 loop is CASSRGTGGLANSYEQYF. CDR3 bases: TGTGCCAGCAGCCGCGGGACCGGCGGATTGGCCAACTCCTACGAGCAGTACTTC.

This clone has just one count. V usage is TRBV7-3 and J usage is TRBJ1-2; D gene unclear. Germline values: CDR1 SGHTA, CDR2 FQGTGA. V was pared by 2 bases and J by 0 bases, with 7 bases between. This CDR3 has 14 amino acids. The CDR3 spells CASSLGPSNYGYTF. The CDR3 bases are TGTGCCAGCAGCTTAGGGCCCTCTAACTATGGCTACACCTTC. The full variable domain, its missing parts supplied by reference TRBV7-3 and TRBJ1-2, is GAGVSQTPSNKVTEKGKYVELRCDPISGHTALYWYRQSLGQGPEFLIYFQGTGAADDSGLPNDRFFAVRPEGSVSTLKIQRTERGDSAVYLCASSLGPSNYGYTFGSGTRLTVV.

The J gene is TRBJ2-1, the V gene TRBV2; D might be TRBD2 (5 bases). V lost 10 bases to trimming and J lost 0 bases, with 13 bases between them. Per germline, CDR1 SNHLY and CDR2 FYNNEI. This CDR3 has 14 amino acids. The CDR3 loop is CAITGWSSYNEQFF. In DNA, the CDR3 is TGTGCCATTACGGGGTGGAGCTCCTACAATGAGCAGTTCTTC. The full variable domain, with the rest looked up from reference TRBV2 and TRBJ2-1, is EPEVTQTPSHQVTQMGQEVILRCVPISNHLYFYWYRQILGQKVEFLVSFYNNEISEKSEIFDDQFSVERPDGSNFTLKIRSTKLEDSAMYFCAITGWSSYNEQFFGPGTRLTVL.

The chain combines TRBV10-1 with TRBJ2-5, with TRBD1 identical over 7 bases. Germline V gene lookup returns CDR1 WNHNN and CDR2 SYGVQD (reference sequence). This CDR3 is 14 amino acids long. V dropped 0 bases and J dropped 5; count of bases not matched to a gene: 3. The CDR3 loop is CASSESQGKETQYF. The CDR3 coding sequence is TGCGCCAGCAGTGAGTCACAGGGGAAGGAGACCCAGTACTTC.

V usage is TRBV11-2 and J usage is TRBJ1-4; possibly TRBD1 for D (5 bases). The germline CDR1 and CDR2 sequences are SGHAT and FQNNGV. Trimming took off 3 bases at V and 4 bases at J, with 12 bases between the two ends. CDR3 length: 15 amino acids. The CDR3 here is CASSLVRGRNEKLFF. Written as DNA, the CDR3 is TGTGCCAGCAGCTTGGTTCGGGGCCGTAATGAAAAACTGTTTTTT.

The chain is built from TRBV6-1 and TRBJ1-4, with TRBD1 as a possible D gene (5 bases). Trimming shortened V by 2 bases and J by 0 bases, and 19 bases separated the two germline ends. The CDR3 length is 19 residues. In germline, CDR1 is MNHNS, CDR2 SASEGT. CDR3 nucleotide sequence: TGTGCCAGCAGTGAATATACAAGCGGGATGGACACAACTAATGAAAAACTGTTTTTT. It encodes CASSEYTSGMDTTNEKLFF.

The CDR3 DNA is TGTGCCAGCAGCCAAACTGGGGTGGGCGAAAAACTGTTTTTT. Translation gives CASSQTGVGEKLFF. The V gene is TRBV14, the J gene TRBJ1-4; D is undetermined. Trimming stripped 2 bases from V and 8 bases from J, with 12 bases between. CDR1 is SGHDN, CDR2 FVKESK, per germline. This CDR3 contains 14 residues.

This clone has just a few counts. CDR3 residues: CASSQQWGGSGNQPQHF. The DNA of the CDR3 is TGCGCCAGCAGCCAACAATGGGGGGGCTCAGGCAATCAGCCCCAGCATTTT. The chain links TRBV4-1 to TRBJ1-5; maybe TRBD1 (6 bases). Germline CDR1 reads MGHRA; CDR2 reads YSYEKL. V was trimmed by 2 bases and J by 2 bases, leaving 16 bases between them. The CDR3 has 17 amino acids.

The V call is TRBV2, the J call TRBJ1-1; D is unclear. Trimming took off 6 bases at V and 0 bases at J, with 14 bases between the two ends. Germline V gene data show CDR1 as SNHLY and CDR2 as FYNNEI. This CDR3 is built from 15 residues. CDR3 sequence: CASRSVSWVNTEAFF. The CDR3 DNA reads TGTGCCAGCAGGTCCGTCTCTTGGGTGAACACTGAAGCTTTCTTT.

The V call is TRBV18, the J call TRBJ2-3; tentative D call: TRBD2 (6 bases). With 3 bases removed from V and 5 bases from J, the gap between germline ends came to 12 bases. The germline CDR1 and CDR2 sequences are KGHSH and LQKENI. This CDR3 comprises 14 residues. CDR3 DNA sequence: TGTGCCAGCTCACCGCGGGCGGGGCTAGATACGCAGTATTTT. Translating gives CASSPRAGLDTQYF.

J is TRBJ2-1 and V is TRBV7-2; D unresolved. The CDR3 runs 12 residues. Deletions cut 5 bases from V and 4 bases from J, with 6 bases between. In germline, CDR1 is SGHTA, CDR2 FQGNSA. The CDR3 nucleotides are TGTGCCAGCAGCCCCCGGTACAATGAGCAGTTCTTC. It yields the protein CASSPRYNEQFF.

This clone was detected only a few times. V gene TRBV19 combines with J gene TRBJ1-2; a possible D gene is TRBD1 (5 bases). V dropped 10 bases and J dropped 4 bases, with 13 bases sitting between them. The CDR3 covers 12 residues. CDR1 and CDR2 from the germline V gene are LNHDA and SQIVND (reference sequence). The CDR3 protein is CATGGGLYGYTF. In nucleotides, the CDR3 is TGTGCCACCGGGGGGGGTCTCTATGGCTACACCTTC.

In its sample, this clone was seen once. The V and J genes are TRBV5-1 and TRBJ2-7; 9 bases agree with TRBD1. Trimming removed 6 bases from V and 3 bases from J; junction bases left unmatched: 13. This CDR3 contains 16 residues. Germline loops: CDR1 SGHRS, CDR2 YFSETQ. The CDR3 nucleotides are TGCGCCAGCACCCTGTTGGGGGGGACAGGGCTCTACGAGCAGTACTTC. It yields the protein CASTLLGGTGLYEQYF.

This sequence joins TRBV6-6 and TRBJ1-2; no clear D gene. The CDR3 spans 15 residues. Germline V lookup: CDR1 MNHNY, CDR2 SVGAGI (reference sequence). V lost 9 bases, J lost 4 bases, and 21 bases lay in between. The CDR3 loop reads CASRGKEFHGYGYTF. The CDR3 DNA is TGTGCCAGTCGAGGAAAGGAATTTCACGGCTATGGCTACACCTTC.

This clone has more than one count but fewer than ten. The chain links TRBV2 to TRBJ1-2, with D tentatively TRBD1 (6 bases). Trimming removed 7 bases at V and 8 bases at J, with 17 bases between. The CDR3 runs 13 residues. Per germline, CDR1 SNHLY and CDR2 FYNNEI. CDR3 sequence reads: CASKGGRVGGYTF. In DNA form, the CDR3 reads TGTGCCAGCAAGGGGGGCAGGGTCGGCGGCTACACCTTC. Full variable domain (remainder filled in from reference TRBV2 and TRBJ1-2): EPEVTQTPSHQVTQMGQEVILRCVPISNHLYFYWYRQILGQKVEFLVSFYNNEISEKSEIFDDQFSVERPDGSNFTLKIRSTKLEDSAMYFCASKGGRVGGYTFGSGTRLTVV.

V is TRBV6-1 and J is TRBJ2-7; tentative D call: TRBD2 (6 bases). V lost 5 bases and J lost 2, with 16 bases in between. CDR1 MNHNS and CDR2 SASEGT come from the germline V gene. CDR3 length: 15 amino acids. The DNA of the CDR3 is TGTGCCAGCAGTAACACGCTAGCGACGACCTACGAGCAGTACTTC. Its protein product is CASSNTLATTYEQYF.

This rearrangement joins TRBV4-1 to TRBJ1-1, with D uncertain. The CDR3 is made up of 16 amino acids. V gave up 6 bases and J gave up 1 base, with 18 bases separating them. CDR1 and CDR2 (germline): MGHRA, YSYEKL. In DNA, the CDR3 is TGCGCCAGCAGTGGGGTGGGCTTCATAAAGAACACTGAAGCTTTCTTT. As protein: CASSGVGFIKNTEAFF.

V and J are TRBV19 and TRBJ1-5, with D perhaps matching TRBD1 (5 bases). This CDR3 contains 13 residues. V was cut by 7 bases and J by 4 bases, with 11 bases left in between. CDR1 and CDR2 from the germline V gene are LNHDA and SQIVND (reference sequence). The CDR3 spells CASNDRMNQPQHF. CDR3 nucleotides: TGTGCCAGTAACGACAGAATGAATCAGCCCCAGCATTTT. Complete variable domain (other parts from reference TRBV19 and TRBJ1-5): DGGITQSPKYLFRKEGQNVTLSCEQNLNHDAMYWYRQDPGQGLRLIYYSQIVNDFQKGDIAEGYSVSREKKESFPLTVTSAQKNPTAFYLCASNDRMNQPQHFGDGTRLSIL.

The chain recombines TRBV30 with TRBJ1-4, with D unclear. Deletions cut 1 base from V and 10 bases from J, with 7 bases between. Per the germline V gene, CDR1 is GTSNPN and CDR2 is SVGIG (reference sequence). The CDR3 is 11 residues long. The CDR3 DNA reads TGTGCCTGGAGTGCGCGGTTAAAACTGTTTTTT. Its translation is CAWSARLKLFF.

The V call is TRBV6-1, the J call TRBJ1-2; weak D call: TRBD1 (6 bases). The germline V gene encodes CDR1 MNHNS and CDR2 SASEGT. The V end was cut by 9 bases, the J end by 8 bases, with 19 bases between. The CDR3 sequence is 13 residues long. Written as DNA, the CDR3 is TGTGCCAGTCGCCTTGTAGGGGGGAACGGCTACACCTTC. Translating it yields CASRLVGGNGYTF.

This clone was counted a few times. The V and J genes are TRBV5-1 and TRBJ2-6; D may be TRBD1 (5 bases). CDR3 length: 17 residues. V lost 1 base, J lost 2 bases, and 13 bases lay in between. Germline-derived CDR1 and CDR2 are SGHRS and YFSETQ. This CDR3 is CASSLLVSGTGANVLTF. As DNA, the CDR3 is TGCGCCAGCAGCTTGCTGGTCTCAGGGACTGGGGCCAACGTCCTGACTTTC.

This clone has only a few counts. The CDR3 coding sequence is TGTGCCAGCAGTGAAAGTGAATCTCCCCTCCACTTT. Residues: CASSESESPLHF. V usage is TRBV2 and J usage is TRBJ1-6, with D hard to call. Deletions cut 2 bases from V and 13 bases from J, with 9 bases between. CDR3 length: 12 residues. Germline values: CDR1 SNHLY, CDR2 FYNNEI.

The chain combines TRBV9 with TRBJ2-5; D is tentatively TRBD1 or TRBD2 (6 bases each). Trimming took off 0 bases at V and 8 bases at J, with 17 bases between the two ends. The germline gives CDR1 SGDLS, CDR2 YYNGEE. The CDR3 length is 15 residues. CDR3 DNA sequence: TGTGCCAGCAGCGTAGATTCGAATAGGGGGGTAACCCAGTACTTC. It translates to CASSVDSNRGVTQYF.

This clone has just a few counts. This same CDR3 is encoded by further DNA sequences in the sample. The chain carries TRBV6-5 and TRBJ2-1; TRBD2 aligns across 11 bases. This CDR3 region has 14 residues. V lost 5 bases, J lost 6 bases, and 3 bases stayed unmatched. The germline gives CDR1 MNHEY, CDR2 SVGAGI. CDR3 sequence (DNA): TGTGCCAGCAGTCGACTAGCGGGGCCCAATGAGCAGTTCTTC. It translates to CASSRLAGPNEQFF.

This chain links TRBV4-1 with TRBJ2-5; no reliable D call. V was pared by 1 base and J by 2 bases, with 8 bases between. The CDR3 has 14 residues. Germline-derived CDR1 and CDR2 are MGHRA and YSYEKL. CDR3 sequence reads: CASSQGFRQETQYF. DNA of the CDR3: TGCGCCAGCAGCCAAGGTTTCAGGCAAGAGACCCAGTACTTC.